Below are 2 T cell receptor beta chains sequenced from a single sample in a study of blood T cell repertoires in COVID-19. The data were produced by immunoSEQ multiplex PCR, yet TCRdb's version contains in-frame clones alone and is incomplete. The sample lists 35,000 to 50,000 clones, over 70% occurring once. Material for sequencing was peripheral blood. Source of these receptors: a woman aged 80 or over with acute or convalescent COVID-19.

The chain joins TRBV19 to TRBJ1-1; D is ambiguous. The germline V and J ends were trimmed by 5 bases and 4 bases, with 11 bases remaining between them. Germline loops: CDR1 LNHDA, CDR2 SQIVND (reference sequence). The CDR3 sequence is 13 residues long. The DNA for the CDR3 is TGTGCCAGTAGTTTAACAGCCTTCACTGAAGCTTTCTTT. Translated: CASSLTAFTEAFF.

The CDR3 sequence: CASSFDSSYEQYF. The CDR3 bases are TGCGCCAGCAGCTTCGACTCTTCCTACGAGCAGTACTTC. The chain uses TRBV5-1 and TRBJ2-7; D unclear. CDR3 size: 13 residues. Germline CDR1 SGHRS, CDR2 YFSETQ. Trimming cost V 2 bases and J 1 base, with 7 bases left between them.